The 7 T cell receptor beta chains below were found in one sample sequenced in a study of blood T cell repertoires in COVID-19. Assay used: immunoSEQ multiplex PCR; TCRdb lists only in-frame clones, some missing. The sample has about 200,000 clones; around 89% are singletons. The specimen was PBMCs or T cells enriched from blood (not recorded which). The origin of the receptors is a woman under 30 who had recovered from COVID-19.

V usage is TRBV3-1 (or the pseudogene TRBV3-2) and J usage is TRBJ2-1, with 8 bases that match TRBD2. This CDR3 is built from 15 residues. With V trimmed by 3 bases and J by 2 bases, 3 bases remained unmatched. Germline V gives CDR1 LGHDT, CDR2 YNNKEL (reference sequence). In DNA form, the CDR3 reads TGTGCCAGCAGCCAGGCGGGGGGAGCCTACAATGAGCAGTTCTTC. Protein sequence: CASSQAGGAYNEQFF.

The V call is TRBV4-2, the J call TRBJ1-6; the D is unclear. Trimming pared 3 bases from V and 1 base from J, leaving 10 bases between. This CDR3 contains 16 residues. From germline, CDR1 is LGHNA and CDR2 YNFKEQ. The CDR3 DNA reads as TGTGCCAGCAGCCATACGAGAGGGTCCTATAATTCACCCCTCCACTTT. Its translation: CASSHTRGSYNSPLHF.

This clone showed up just once. The chain carries TRBV19 and TRBJ2-6; 12 bases agree with TRBD1. With V trimmed by 1 base and J by 2 bases, 6 bases remained unmatched. There are 19 residues in the CDR3. Germline CDR1 LNHDA, CDR2 SQIVND (reference sequence). CDR3: CASSIAPGQGAAGANVLTF. The CDR3 DNA reads as TGTGCCAGTAGTATAGCACCGGGACAGGGGGCTGCTGGGGCCAACGTCCTGACTTTC.

The chain couples TRBV4-2 to TRBJ2-7; the D gene is possibly TRBD1 (6 bases). V shed 3 bases and J shed 3 bases, with 15 bases lying between them. The germline CDR1 and CDR2 sequences are LGHNA and YNFKEQ. The CDR3 covers 15 residues. The CDR3 reads CASSQALQGFYEQYF. CDR3 bases: TGTGCCAGCAGCCAGGCGCTTCAGGGGTTCTACGAGCAGTACTTC.

The chain uses TRBV5-4 and TRBJ2-2; the D is unclear. V was shortened by 5 bases and J by 0 bases, with 17 bases between the two germline ends. Germline CDR1 is SGHNT and CDR2 is YYREEE (reference sequence). The CDR3 covers 17 residues. CDR3 residues: CASRTVPSTANTGELFF. For the CDR3, the DNA is TGTGCCAGCAGAACAGTCCCATCAACAGCGAACACCGGGGAGCTGTTTTTT.

The chain has TRBV10-2 and TRBJ2-5; D unclear. CDR1 WSHSY and CDR2 SAAADI come from the germline V gene. V was cut by 4 bases and J by 3 bases, with 6 bases left in between. The CDR3 is 12 residues long. CDR3 residues: CASSAQKETQYF. The CDR3 bases are TGCGCCAGCAGTGCCCAGAAAGAGACCCAGTACTTC.

The V call is TRBV19, the J call TRBJ1-1; a weak D match, TRBD1 (6 bases). V dropped 7 bases and J dropped 1 base, with 10 bases sitting between them. Germline values: CDR1 LNHDA, CDR2 SQIVND (reference sequence). The CDR3 runs to 13 residues. CDR3 sequence reads: CASNGQPNTEAFF. In nucleotides, the CDR3 is TGTGCCAGTAACGGACAGCCGAACACTGAAGCTTTCTTT.